These 32 T cell receptor beta chains originate from one sample sequenced in a study of T cells in women clearing cervical HPV infection. The protocol was immunoSEQ multiplex PCR, while the TCRdb copy is restricted to in-frame clones and leaves out a portion. The table lists about 20,000 clones. What was sequenced was blood buffy coat. Every receptor here comes from a woman between 18 and 70 years old with a cervical HPV16 infection that either progressed to CIN3+ or cleared (not recorded which).

CDR3 residues: CASSLETQGGYGYTF. CDR3 DNA (partial): TGTGCCAGCAGTTTGGAGACACAGGGAGGCTATGGC. This rearrangement joins TRBV12-3 or TRBV12-4 to TRBJ1-2; tentative D call: TRBD1 (6 bases). The read finishes 3 residues shy of the CDR3 end, and the germline J gene is used to complete it. The CDR3 sequence is 15 residues long. Trimming took off 3 bases at V and 4 bases at J, with 15 bases between the two ends.

Of note for this clone: The read ends 3 residues early relative to the CDR3; the germline J gene fills the gap. The chain has TRBV5-1 and TRBJ2-7, with 7 bases identical to TRBD2. The CDR3 is 17 residues long. In germline, CDR1 is SGHRS, CDR2 YFSETQ. V shed 0 bases and J 2 bases; nucleotides not matched to a gene: 11. The CDR3 loop reads CASSLASLADGTYEQYF. The CDR3 DNA, read in part, is TGCGCCAGCAGCTTGGCAAGCCTAGCGGACGGAACCTACGAG.

Note on this clone: The read stops 3 residues short of the end of the CDR3; the missing end is completed from the germline J gene. V is TRBV19 and J is TRBJ2-3; 7 bases map to TRBD1. CDR1 and CDR2 (germline): LNHDA, SQIVND (reference sequence). The CDR3 spans 15 residues. With 3 bases clipped from V and 5 bases from J, the junction kept 8 bases outside the gene matches. This CDR3 is CASSMNTWTGDTQYF. The part of the CDR3 DNA that was read is TGTGCCAGTAGTATGAACACCTGGACAGGAGATACG.

As for this clone: The CDR3 end falls 3 residues outside the read, so it is completed with the germline J gene. The rearrangement links TRBV7-2 to TRBJ2-5, with 8 nucleotides matching TRBD2. In germline, CDR1 is SGHTA, CDR2 FQGNSA. The CDR3 sequence is 14 residues long. The V gene end was trimmed by 7 bases and the J gene end by 1 base; junction bases not matched to a gene: 5. The DNA read from the CDR3 is TGTGCCAGCAAACCGGGGGGGCCCCAAGAGACC. This gives the protein CASKPGGPQET. The full CDR3 reads CASKPGGPQETQYF.

Concerning this clone itself: The CDR3 end is not reached by the read, which stops 3 residues before it; the germline J gene fills it in. The V call is TRBV7-9, the J call TRBJ1-3; no clear D gene. This CDR3 spans 15 amino acids. Deletions cut 3 bases from V and 0 bases from J, with 9 bases between. From germline, CDR1 is SEHNR and CDR2 FQNEAQ (reference sequence). The DNA read from the CDR3 is TGTGCCAGCAGCTTTTCCCCTTCCTCTGGAAACACC. This codes for CASSFSPSSGNT. The whole CDR3 sequence reads CASSFSPSSGNTIYF.

About this clone itself: The CDR3 end falls 3 residues outside the read, so it is completed with the germline J gene. The gene calls are TRBV6-1 and TRBJ1-2, with 8 nucleotides matching TRBD1. J was trimmed by 7 bases and V by 1 base; bases with no gene match: 11. Germline CDR1 reads MNHNS; CDR2 reads SASEGT. The CDR3 contains 16 residues. CDR3 region: CASSEDFGQGAGGYTF. The covered CDR3 bases are TGTGCCAGCAGTGAAGATTTTGGGCAGGGGGCTGGTGGC.

To note about this clone: The sequence runs out 3 residues before the end of the CDR3; the remainder is reconstructed from the germline J gene. This chain links TRBV19 with TRBJ1-1, with unresolved D. V was shortened by 5 bases and J by 1 base, with 11 bases between the two germline ends. Germline-derived CDR1 and CDR2 are LNHDA and SQIVND (reference sequence). This CDR3 spans 14 amino acids. The CDR3 here is CASSLGDKNTEAFF. The covered CDR3 bases are TGTGCCAGTAGTCTAGGAGACAAGAACACTGAA.

Turning to this clone: The CDR3 end falls 3 residues outside the read, so it is completed with the germline J gene. The chain combines TRBV18 with TRBJ2-2; tentative D call: TRBD1 (5 bases). CDR3 length: 15 residues. Germline CDR1 KGHSH, CDR2 LQKENI. V was pared by 3 bases and J by 3 bases, with 11 bases between. CDR3 amino acids: CASSPRQQDTGELFF. CDR3 bases read: TGTGCCAGCTCACCGAGACAGCAAGACACCGGGGAG.

With regard to this clone: With the read ending 3 residues before the CDR3 end, the germline J gene is used to fill in that end. The rearrangement uses TRBV7-2 and TRBJ1-1; D not resolved. CDR3 length equals 14 residues. Germline lookup yields CDR1 SGHTA and CDR2 FQGNSA. V was clipped by 2 bases and J by 2 bases, with 9 bases between them. CDR3 sequence reads: CASSLMASNTEAFF. The CDR3 bases that were read are TGTGCCAGCAGCTTAATGGCCAGTAACACTGAA.

As to this clone: The DNA ends 3 residues before the CDR3 does, and the rest of the CDR3 is filled in from the germline J gene. This sequence joins TRBV5-1 and TRBJ2-7; 11 nucleotides match TRBD2. From germline, CDR1 is SGHRS and CDR2 YFSETQ. CDR3 length: 15 amino acids. V trimming: 7 bases; J trimming: 2 bases; junction bases outside the gene matches: 8. Incomplete CDR3 DNA: TGCGCCAGCTTCCTAACTAGCGGGGGTCCCTACGAG. Translated, it gives CASFLTSGGPYE. Given in full, the CDR3 is CASFLTSGGPYEQYF.

With regard to this clone: The read ends 3 residues before the CDR3 terminus; that terminus is restored from the germline J gene. J is TRBJ2-7 and V is TRBV20-1, with D uncertain. The CDR3 sequence is 13 residues long. CDR1 DFQATT and CDR2 SNEGSKA come from the germline V gene (reference sequence). The ends were cut back, 3 bases at V and 2 bases at J, with 11 bases in the middle. CDR3 loop: CSARPQLTYEQYF. Incomplete CDR3 DNA: TGCAGTGCTAGGCCACAGTTGACCTACGAG.

Turning to this clone: The CDR3 end is not reached by the read, which stops 3 residues before it; the germline J gene fills it in. The chain links TRBV7-9 to TRBJ2-6, with 7 positions matching TRBD1. This CDR3 has 14 residues. The junction had 5 bases not matched to a gene; V was cut back by 0 bases and J by 12 bases. CDR1 is SEHNR and CDR2 is FQNEAQ in the germline V gene (reference sequence). The CDR3 is CASSLATGWGVLTF. The DNA read from the CDR3 is TGTGCCAGCAGCTTAGCGACAGGGTGGGGCGTC.

On this clone: Read coverage stops 3 residues before the CDR3 terminus; the germline J gene supplies the remainder. The chain links TRBV2 to TRBJ2-2; TRBD1 is a possible D gene (5 bases). The V gene's germline CDR1 is SNHLY and CDR2 FYNNEI. Between the trimmed V and J ends, which lost 7 bases and 0 bases, there was a span of 9 bases. This CDR3 contains 14 residues. CDR3 amino acids: CASIGVANTGELFF. The CDR3 DNA, read in part, is TGTGCCAGCATAGGGGTCGCGAACACCGGGGAG. Supplemented by reference TRBV2 and TRBJ2-2, the full variable domain reads EPEVTQTPSHQVTQMGQEVILRCVPISNHLYFYWYRQILGQKVEFLVSFYNNEISEKSEIFDDQFSVERPDGSNFTLKIRSTKLEDSAMYFCASIGVANTGELFFGEGSRLTVL.

Of note for this clone: The read terminates 3 residues before the CDR3 end, so the remaining end is supplied by the germline J gene. The J gene is TRBJ1-1, the V gene TRBV18; D may be TRBD1 (6 bases). Looked up from germline, CDR1 is KGHSH and CDR2 is LQKENI. The CDR3 contains 14 residues. Trimming stripped 3 bases from V and 3 bases from J, with 11 bases between. This CDR3 reads CASSPGYRDTEAFF. CDR3 DNA (partial): TGTGCCAGCTCACCGGGGTACAGGGACACTGAA.

As to this clone: The DNA ends 3 residues before the CDR3 does, and the rest of the CDR3 is filled in from the germline J gene. The rearrangement joins TRBV29-1 to TRBJ2-7, with a weak D call TRBD1 (6 bases). CDR1 is SQVTM, CDR2 ANQGSEA, per germline. Trimming removed 6 bases at V and 5 bases at J, with 20 bases between. This CDR3 has 14 amino acids. The CDR3 bases that were read are TGCAGCGTCCTGGGGGCGAACGGTGCCGACGAG. It translates to CSVLGANGADE. The full CDR3 reads CSVLGANGADEQYF.

In the case of this clone: The read comes to an end 3 residues before the CDR3 does, leaving the germline J gene to fill in the end. The chain joins TRBV2 to TRBJ2-5, with 8 bases aligning to TRBD2. Losses at the gene ends were 5 bases for V and 5 bases for J; bases not matched to a gene: 4. The CDR3 is 13 residues long. The germline V gene has CDR1 SNHLY and CDR2 FYNNEI. CDR3 bases read: TGTGCCAGCAGTCCCGGACTAGCCGAGACC. It translates to CASSPGLAET. The full CDR3 protein is CASSPGLAETQYF. Combining the CDR3 with reference TRBV2 and TRBJ2-5 gives the whole variable domain EPEVTQTPSHQVTQMGQEVILRCVPISNHLYFYWYRQILGQKVEFLVSFYNNEISEKSEIFDDQFSVERPDGSNFTLKIRSTKLEDSAMYFCASSPGLAETQYFGPGTRLLVL.

The CDR3 protein is CAISGPGGQHEQYF. The CDR3 bases that were read are TGTGCCATCAGTGGACCAGGGGGGCAACACGAG. The chain has TRBV10-3 and TRBJ2-7; a weak D match, TRBD1 (7 bases). With the read ending 3 residues before the CDR3 end, the germline J gene is used to fill in that end. The CDR3 covers 14 residues. Trimming pared 4 bases from V and 5 bases from J, leaving 15 bases between. Germline values: CDR1 ENHRY, CDR2 SYGVKD.

About this clone: The sequence runs out 3 residues before the end of the CDR3; the remainder is reconstructed from the germline J gene. This rearrangement joins TRBV5-4 to TRBJ2-2; possible D gene TRBD1, 5 bases. Germline CDR1 SGHNT, CDR2 YYREEE (reference sequence). This CDR3 has 14 amino acids. Trimming shortened V by 2 bases and J by 1 base, and 6 bases separated the two germline ends. The DNA read from the CDR3 is TGTGCCAGCAGCTTCGGACAGAACACCGGGGAG. This codes for CASSFGQNTGE. The CDR3 in its entirety is CASSFGQNTGELFF.

CDR3 protein: CASSPRREGRGEQFF. The DNA read from the CDR3 is TGTGCCAGCTCACCAAGGCGGGAGGGCCGGGGTGAG. The chain links TRBV18 to TRBJ2-1, with TRBD2 identical over 9 bases. Read coverage stops 3 residues before the CDR3 terminus; the germline J gene supplies the remainder. Germline trimming cut 2 bases from V and 9 bases from J; bases unmatched to any gene: 8. This CDR3 comprises 15 residues. Looked up from germline, CDR1 is KGHSH and CDR2 is LQKENI.

Points on this clone: The read comes to an end 3 residues before the CDR3 does, leaving the germline J gene to fill in the end. The V gene is TRBV27, the J gene TRBJ2-1; 8 nucleotides align to TRBD1. V trimming: 0 bases; J trimming: 8 bases; junction bases outside the gene matches: 6. The germline V gene encodes CDR1 MNHEY and CDR2 SMNVEV (reference sequence). The CDR3 loop spans 15 amino acids. CDR3 sequence: CASSLSGQGEDEQFF. The DNA read from the CDR3 is TGTGCCAGCAGTTTATCCGGACAGGGAGAGGATGAG.

The CDR3 DNA, read in part, is TGCAGTGCCAGAACAGGGGATGTCGACGAG. The encoded protein is CSARTGDVDE. In full, the CDR3 is CSARTGDVDEQYF. This chain joins TRBV20-1 and TRBJ2-7, with TRBD1 matching 7 bases. Read sequence stops 3 residues before the CDR3 end, and the germline J gene provides the missing end. This CDR3 region has 13 residues. V shed 6 bases, J shed 5 bases, and the junction held 10 bases outside the gene matches. CDR1 and CDR2 from the germline V gene are DFQATT and SNEGSKA (reference sequence).

Of note for this clone: The CDR3 end falls 3 residues outside the read, so it is completed with the germline J gene. V is TRBV20-1 and J is TRBJ2-7, with 9 nucleotides matching TRBD2. The CDR3 sequence is 16 residues long. V trimming: 3 bases; J trimming: 1 base; junction bases outside the gene matches: 10. CDR1 and CDR2 (germline): DFQATT, SNEGSKA (reference sequence). Incomplete CDR3 DNA: TGCAGTGCTAGTACTAGCGGGTCGATCAATTCCTACGAG. This translates into CSASTSGSINSYE. The whole CDR3 protein is CSASTSGSINSYEQYF.

Concerning this clone: The read finishes 3 residues shy of the CDR3 end, and the germline J gene is used to complete it. The rearrangement uses TRBV2 and TRBJ2-6, with no clear D. Trimming removed 3 bases at V and 2 bases at J, with 5 bases between. This CDR3 spans 14 amino acids. From germline, CDR1 is SNHLY and CDR2 FYNNEI. The CDR3 bases that were read are TGTGCCAGCAGTGACGCGCCTGGGGCCAACGTC. Protein: CASSDAPGANV. The CDR3 in its entirety is CASSDAPGANVLTF. Variable domain in full (rest from reference TRBV2 and TRBJ2-6): EPEVTQTPSHQVTQMGQEVILRCVPISNHLYFYWYRQILGQKVEFLVSFYNNEISEKSEIFDDQFSVERPDGSNFTLKIRSTKLEDSAMYFCASSDAPGANVLTFGAGSRLTVL.

Comment on this clone: The read terminates 3 residues ahead of where the CDR3 ends, so the germline J gene completes it. The chain carries TRBV5-1 and TRBJ2-1, with 9 bases identical to TRBD2. V was pared by 4 bases and J by 5 bases, with 7 bases of the junction left unmatched. CDR1 is SGHRS, CDR2 YFSETQ, per germline. The CDR3 has 15 amino acids. The DNA read from the CDR3 is TGCGCCAGCAGCAAAAGACTAGCGGAAGACAATGAG. Translated, it gives CASSKRLAEDNE. From start to end, the CDR3 is CASSKRLAEDNEQFF.

The CDR3 spells CAWSGRAGSSYNEQFF. CDR3 bases read: TGTGCCTGGAGTGGTCGAGCGGGGAGCTCCTACAATGAG. This chain uses TRBV30 with TRBJ2-1; 7 bases line up with TRBD2. The CDR3 is cut off 3 residues early in the read; its end comes from the germline J gene. Germline assignment: CDR1 GTSNPN and CDR2 SVGIG (reference sequence). J lost 0 bases, V lost 1 base, and 6 bases had no gene match. The CDR3 is 16 amino acids.

As for this clone: The CDR3 is cut off 3 residues early in the read; its end comes from the germline J gene. The genes are TRBV19 and TRBJ2-5, with D possibly TRBD1 on 6 matching bases. V lost 3 bases and J lost 4, with 9 bases in between. CDR3 length: 13 residues. Germline V lookup: CDR1 LNHDA, CDR2 SQIVND (reference sequence). Partial CDR3 DNA: TGTGCCAGTAGTATCCAAGGGGGAGAGACC. It translates to CASSIQGGET. The CDR3 reads in full as CASSIQGGETQYF.

Note on this clone: The read ends 3 residues early relative to the CDR3; the germline J gene fills the gap. J is TRBJ2-1 and V is TRBV20-1; TRBD2 agrees at 8 bases. The length of the CDR3 is 16 residues. The V and J ends lost 6 bases and 0 bases, in that order; junction bases with no gene match: 10. CDR1 and CDR2 (germline): DFQATT, SNEGSKA (reference sequence). The sequenced CDR3 bases are TGCAGTGCGCAGACTAGCGTCCCAAGCTCCTACAATGAG. Translated: CSAQTSVPSSYNE. In full, the CDR3 is CSAQTSVPSSYNEQFF.

Remarks on this clone: The read falls 3 residues short of the CDR3 end, and the missing part is taken from the germline J gene. The chain uses TRBV7-2 and TRBJ1-5, with TRBD1 as a possible D gene (6 bases). CDR1 SGHTA and CDR2 FQGNSA come from the germline V gene. The V end lost 1 base, the J end lost 8 bases, and 12 bases lay between the germline ends. The CDR3 is made up of 14 amino acids. This CDR3 reads CASSLGGGTKPQHF. The sequenced part of the CDR3 DNA is TGTGCCAGCAGCTTAGGTGGTGGGACAAAGCCC.

Partial CDR3 DNA: TGTGCCAGCAGCGTAGATGCGGGAGGGCAAGAGACC. It yields the protein CASSVDAGGQET. In full, the CDR3 reads CASSVDAGGQETQYF. The chain has TRBV9 and TRBJ2-5; TRBD2 matches 9 bases. The CDR3 extends 3 residues past the end of the read, so its final part is completed from the germline J gene. The CDR3 consists of 15 residues. Looked up from germline, CDR1 is SGDLS and CDR2 is YYNGEE. V lost 0 bases to trimming and J lost 2 bases; unmatched junction nucleotides: 2.

On this clone: With the read ending 3 residues before the CDR3 end, the germline J gene is used to fill in that end. The J gene is TRBJ1-6, the V gene TRBV5-1; D gene ambiguous. The CDR3 consists of 16 residues. Germline V gives CDR1 SGHRS, CDR2 YFSETQ. The V end lost 0 bases, the J end lost 5 bases, and 12 bases lay between the germline ends. The CDR3 sequence: CASSLGFLQDNSPLHF. The sequenced part of the CDR3 DNA is TGCGCCAGCAGCTTGGGCTTTCTTCAGGATAATTCACCC.

For this clone: The read stops 3 residues short of the end of the CDR3; the missing end is completed from the germline J gene. The chain couples TRBV20-1 to TRBJ2-6; 10 bases fit TRBD2. The V gene's germline CDR1 is DFQATT and CDR2 SNEGSKA (reference sequence). This CDR3 has 17 residues. V lost 3 bases to trimming and J lost 3 bases; unmatched junction nucleotides: 8. The sequenced CDR3 bases are TGCAGTGCTAGTGTCGCTAGCGGGAGTCGTGGGGCCAACGTC. Translated, it gives CSASVASGSRGANV. The entire CDR3 protein is CSASVASGSRGANVLTF.

Points on this clone: Coverage ceases 3 residues before the CDR3 finishes, and the germline J gene fills in the end. The chain is built from TRBV20-1 and TRBJ2-1; the match to TRBD2 covers 9 bases. The CDR3 loop spans 14 amino acids. The V and J ends lost 7 bases and 3 bases, in that order; junction bases with no gene match: 7. Germline V gene lookup returns CDR1 DFQATT and CDR2 SNEGSKA (reference sequence). The CDR3 loop reads CSGPGLAVYNEQFF. The CDR3 DNA, read in part, is TGCAGTGGGCCGGGACTAGCCGTCTACAATGAG.